Sequencing of this T cell receptor (beta chain) was carried out in a study of blood T cell repertoires in COVID-19. In the study overall: Sample material is recorded as cDNA or gDNA derived from T cells, B-cell-depleted T cells, or PBMCs.

Only in-frame clones appear in the TCRdb table, and some are missing; sequencing was by immunoSEQ multiplex PCR. The profile covers roughly 52,000 clones, with 80% to 90% appearing a single time and 3.5% to 4.5% taken by the ten largest. This receptor was taken from a man in his forties or fifties with acute or convalescent COVID-19. Sequencing was carried out using peripheral blood.

CDR3 DNA: TGCGCCAGCAGCCAAGTAGCTACTTCCGGCGACGAGCAGTACTTC. Translation gives CASSQVATSGDEQYF. The V call is TRBV4-1, the J call TRBJ2-7; D is uncertain. Germline V gene data show CDR1 as MGHRA and CDR2 as YSYEKL. The CDR3 totals 15 residues. Trimming took off 1 base at V and 5 bases at J, with 15 bases between the two ends.